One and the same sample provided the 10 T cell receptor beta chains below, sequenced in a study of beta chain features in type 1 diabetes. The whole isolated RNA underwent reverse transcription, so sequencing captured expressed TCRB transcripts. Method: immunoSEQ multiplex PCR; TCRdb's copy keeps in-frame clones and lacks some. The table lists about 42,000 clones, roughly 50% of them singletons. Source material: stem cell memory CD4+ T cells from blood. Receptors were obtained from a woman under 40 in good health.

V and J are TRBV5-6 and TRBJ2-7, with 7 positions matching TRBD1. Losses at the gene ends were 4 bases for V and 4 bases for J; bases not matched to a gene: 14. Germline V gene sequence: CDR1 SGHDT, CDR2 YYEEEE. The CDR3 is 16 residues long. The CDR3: CASSLLDRAPGYEQYF. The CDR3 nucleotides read TGTGCCAGCAGCCTCCTTGACAGGGCCCCGGGGTACGAGCAGTACTTC. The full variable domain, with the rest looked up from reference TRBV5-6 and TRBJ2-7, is DAGVTQSPTHLIKTRGQQVTLRCSPKSGHDTVSWYQQALGQGPQFIFQYYEEEERQRGNFPDRFSGHQFPNYSSELNVNALLLGDSALYLCASSLLDRAPGYEQYFGPGTRLTVT.

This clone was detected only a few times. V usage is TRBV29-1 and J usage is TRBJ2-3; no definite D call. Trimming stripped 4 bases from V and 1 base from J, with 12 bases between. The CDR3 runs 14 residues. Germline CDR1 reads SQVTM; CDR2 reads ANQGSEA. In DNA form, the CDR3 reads TGCAGCGTTGGCTGGGCTCAACGCACAGATACGCAGTATTTT. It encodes CSVGWAQRTDTQYF.

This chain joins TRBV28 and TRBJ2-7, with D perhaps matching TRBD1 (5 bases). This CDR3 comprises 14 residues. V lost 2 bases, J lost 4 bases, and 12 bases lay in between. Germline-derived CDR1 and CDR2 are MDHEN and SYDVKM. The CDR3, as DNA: TGTGCCAGCAGTTTACAGGGTTTTGTTTACGAGCAGTACTTC. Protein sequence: CASSLQGFVYEQYF. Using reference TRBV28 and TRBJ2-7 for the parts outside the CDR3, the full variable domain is DVKVTQSSRYLVKRTGEKVFLECVQDMDHENMFWYRQDPGLGLRLIYFSYDVKMKEKGDIPEGYSVSREKKERFSLILESASTNQTSMYLCASSLQGFVYEQYFGPGTRLTVT.

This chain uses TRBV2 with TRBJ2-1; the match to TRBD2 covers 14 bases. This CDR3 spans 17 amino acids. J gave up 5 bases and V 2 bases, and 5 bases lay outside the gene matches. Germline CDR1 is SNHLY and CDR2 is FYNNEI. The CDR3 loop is CASSEWTSGGKNNEQFF. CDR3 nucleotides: TGTGCCAGCAGTGAATGGACTAGCGGGGGGAAGAACAATGAGCAGTTCTTC.

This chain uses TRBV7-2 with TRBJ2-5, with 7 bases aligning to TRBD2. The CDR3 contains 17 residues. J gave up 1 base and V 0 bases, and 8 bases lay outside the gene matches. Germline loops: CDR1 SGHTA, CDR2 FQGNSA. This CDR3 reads CASSLARREWVQETQYF. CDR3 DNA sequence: TGTGCCAGCAGCTTAGCGCGGCGGGAGTGGGTCCAAGAGACCCAGTACTTC.

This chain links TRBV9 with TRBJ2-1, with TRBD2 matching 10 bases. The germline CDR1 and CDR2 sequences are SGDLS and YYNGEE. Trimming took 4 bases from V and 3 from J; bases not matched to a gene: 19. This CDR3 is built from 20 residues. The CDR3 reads CASSLSSTGLADYFYNEQFF. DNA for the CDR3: TGTGCCAGCAGCCTATCTTCAACAGGACTAGCGGATTACTTCTACAATGAGCAGTTCTTC.

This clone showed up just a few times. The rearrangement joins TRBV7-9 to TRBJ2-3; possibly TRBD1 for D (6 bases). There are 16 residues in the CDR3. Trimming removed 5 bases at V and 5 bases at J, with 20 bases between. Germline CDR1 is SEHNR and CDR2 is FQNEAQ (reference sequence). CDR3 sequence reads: CASSPQDSAAGDTQYF. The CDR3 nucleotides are TGTGCCAGCAGCCCTCAGGACAGCGCCGCCGGAGATACGCAGTATTTT.

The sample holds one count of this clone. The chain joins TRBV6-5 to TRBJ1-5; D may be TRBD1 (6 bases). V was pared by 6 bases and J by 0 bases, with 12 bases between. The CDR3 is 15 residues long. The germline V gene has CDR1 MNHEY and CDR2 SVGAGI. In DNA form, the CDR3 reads TGTGCCAGCAGGCCTCAGGGGAATAGCAATCAGCCCCAGCATTTT. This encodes CASRPQGNSNQPQHF.

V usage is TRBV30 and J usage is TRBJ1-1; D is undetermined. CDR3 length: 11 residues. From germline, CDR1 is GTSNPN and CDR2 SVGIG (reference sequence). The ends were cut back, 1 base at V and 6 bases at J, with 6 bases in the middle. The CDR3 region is CAWSGSAEAFF. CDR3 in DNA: TGTGCCTGGAGTGGGTCAGCTGAAGCTTTCTTT.

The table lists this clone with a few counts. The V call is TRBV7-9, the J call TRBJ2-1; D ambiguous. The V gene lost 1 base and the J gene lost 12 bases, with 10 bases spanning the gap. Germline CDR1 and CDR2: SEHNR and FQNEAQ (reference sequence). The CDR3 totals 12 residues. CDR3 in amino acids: CASSLGREWQFF. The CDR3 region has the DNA TGTGCCAGCAGCTTAGGTCGTGAGTGGCAGTTCTTC.